A selection of T cell receptor beta chains follows, all from one sample in a study of siplizumab effects on memory and regulatory T cells. The table came from immunoSEQ multiplex PCR; TCRdb's copy has only in-frame clones and leaves some out. The sample contains 85,000 to 95,000 clones, around 94% of which appear only once. The material sequenced was non-Treg CD4+ T cells sorted from blood. These receptors originate from a human donor in good health. Both conserved end residues are part of each CDR3. A D gene is named only where the DNA matches it firmly. Clone sizes are given selectively: once, few, many, or a class where the clone is expanded.

abundance	d_gene	j_gene	v_gene	CDR3nt	CDR3aa
NA	NA	TRBJ1-3	TRBV15	TGTGCCACCAGCAGAGATCCGCGGGGTACAAACACCATATATTTT	CATSRDPRGTNTIYF
NA	TRBD1	TRBJ2-7	TRBV27	TGTGCCAGCAGTAAACGGACAGGGAGCTCCTACGAGCAGTACTTC	CASSKRTGSSYEQYF
NA	TRBD2	TRBJ2-5	TRBV11-2	TGTGCCAGCAGCTTAGTAGGGTTGGCGGGGGGTGGGCAAGAGACCCAGTACTTC	CASSLVGLAGGGQETQYF
NA	NA	TRBJ1-2	TRBV11-2	TGTGCCAGCAGCTTAGATCTGTTGGCCGATAACTATGGCTACACCTTC	CASSLDLLADNYGYTF
NA	TRBD2	TRBJ2-2	TRBV27	TGTGCCAGCAGTTCCGTAGCGGGAGGGTTTTACGGGGAGCTGTTTTTT	CASSSVAGGFYGELFF
NA	NA	TRBJ1-2	TRBV11-2	TGTGCCAGCAGCTTAGAGGGGGTTTTTTGGGGCTACACCTTC	CASSLEGVFWGYTF
NA	NA	TRBJ1-1	TRBV19	TGTGCCAGTAGTATTCTCCAGAACACTGAAGCTTTCTTT	CASSILQNTEAFF
NA	NA	TRBJ2-1	TRBV6-4	TGTGCCAGCAGTGACTCCGCCGTGGATGAGCAGTTCTTC	CASSDSAVDEQFF
NA	NA	TRBJ2-7	TRBV5-1	TGCGCCAGCAGTTCCTCCGGGACTTTCTACGAGCAGTACTTC	CASSSSGTFYEQYF
once	NA	TRBJ2-7	TRBV5-1	TGCGCCAGCAGCTTGGCCGCAACGGAACCCTACGAGCAGTACTTC	CASSLAATEPYEQYF
NA	NA	TRBJ2-7	TRBV9	TGTGCCAGCAGCGTAGGAGGGAGTGACTACGAGCAGTACTTC	CASSVGGSDYEQYF
NA	TRBD1	TRBJ1-1	TRBV19	TGTGCCAGTAGTATCAGGACAGGGAGGAAGGGGAACACTGAAGCTTTCTTT	CASSIRTGRKGNTEAFF
once	TRBD2	TRBJ2-3	TRBV5-1	TGCGCCAGCGGGGACTACACAGATACGCAGTATTTT	CASGDYTDTQYF